This T cell receptor (beta chain) originates from a study of cytomegalovirus exposure and HLA in healthy donors. Vbeta (60) and Jbeta (13) primers were used in the PCR. Data came from immunoSEQ multiplex PCR; TCRdb stores just in-frame clones and leaves some out. The profile shows roughly 160,000 clones, about 71% of them singletons. Trimming took 0 bases from V and 6 from J, leaving 10 bases between them. This CDR3 contains 13 residues. Germline V gene lookup returns CDR1 SGHRS and CDR2 YFSETQ. The clonotype comes from a woman in her 30s in good health and CMV-seronegative. The chain employs TRBV5-1 and TRBJ2-7; weak D call: TRBD1 (5 bases). Sequences were obtained from PBMCs. CDR3: CASSLEPRAEQYF. The CDR3 DNA reads as TGCGCCAGCAGCTTGGAACCCAGGGCCGAGCAGTACTTC.